The clone carrying this T cell receptor beta chain came up a few times. Its antigen remains unidentified. Through Arm-PCR of CDR3 regions and iRepertoire HTBI primers, TCR beta libraries were built. TCRdb redid the calling of the multiplex PCR reads with MiXCR, one entry per CDR3 protein. The sample lists almost 350,000 distinct CDR3 sequences; around a fifth were seen once. The sample belongs to a study of regulatory T cells in long-lasting Graves disease. As for the study in general: Over-5-year antithyroid drug use with positive TSH receptor antibodies defined persistent Graves' disease in the study. Study-wide findings and caveats: Accuracy was possibly reduced by small sample size. More public clonotypes were shared by persistent patients (approximately 3,000) than by new patients (about 1,000). Persistent disease favored TRBV28, TRBJ1-2 and TRBJ2-5.

CDR1 and CDR2 from the germline V gene are KGHSH and LQKENI. With V trimmed by 2 bases and J by 0 bases, 6 bases remained unmatched. This CDR3 contains 17 residues. Time point: persistent/refractory GD, antithyroid drugs over 5 years with positive TRAb. RNA extracted from PBMCs served as the sequencing template. The clonotype comes from a female donor with Graves disease. Sequenced material: peripheral blood mononuclear cells (PBMCs), taken when the disease was refractory, from a patient treated with antithyroid drugs. V usage is TRBV18 and J usage is TRBJ1-3; 8 positions agree with TRBD1. DNA of the CDR3: TGTGCCAGCTCACCAATTCTCGGACAGGGCTCTGGAAACACCATATATTTT. Amino acids: CASSPILGQGSGNTIYF. Full variable domain (missing parts from reference TRBV18 and TRBJ1-3): NAGVMQNPRHLVRRRGQEARLRCSPMKGHSHVYWYRQLPEEGLKFMVYLQKENIIDESGMPKERFSAEFPKEGPSILRIQQVVRGDSAAYFCASSPILGQGSGNTIYFGEGSWLTVV.